These 14 T cell receptor beta chains were sequenced from one sample in a study of cytomegalovirus exposure and HLA in healthy donors. 13 Jbeta primers and 60 Vbeta primers were used for the PCR. Sequenced by immunoSEQ multiplex PCR; TCRdb stores in-frame clones only, minus some. Of more than 140,000 clones detected, 64% appear once; the ten largest clones hold 2.5% to 3.5%. The sequenced sample was PBMCs. The origin of the receptors is a woman aged 30 to 39 in good health and CMV-seropositive.

The chain employs TRBV5-6 and TRBJ2-5; TRBD2 aligns across 15 bases. CDR1 is SGHDT and CDR2 is YYEEEE in the germline V gene. The CDR3 is 15 amino acids. V shed 4 bases and J 4 bases; nucleotides not matched to a gene: 2. The CDR3 loop reads CASSPGLAGGETQYF. CDR3 sequence (DNA): TGTGCCAGCAGCCCGGGACTAGCGGGAGGAGAGACCCAGTACTTC.

J is TRBJ1-5 and V is TRBV18; possible D gene TRBD1, 5 bases. V lost 3 bases, J lost 3 bases, and 15 bases lay in between. Germline V lookup: CDR1 KGHSH, CDR2 LQKENI. This CDR3 region has 16 residues. CDR3 residues: CASSPNLDRNNQPQHF. CDR3 DNA sequence: TGTGCCAGCTCACCTAACTTAGACAGAAACAATCAGCCCCAGCATTTT.

The rearrangement joins TRBV27 to TRBJ2-1; the match to TRBD2 covers 7 bases. Germline V gene data show CDR1 as MNHEY and CDR2 as SMNVEV (reference sequence). The CDR3 runs 13 residues. Losses at the gene ends were 6 bases for V and 6 bases for J; bases not matched to a gene: 5. The CDR3 DNA reads TGTGCCAGCAGACGGGAGGAGGTCAATGAGCAGTTCTTC. It yields the protein CASRREEVNEQFF.

This clone was recorded a few times. The chain uses TRBV9 and TRBJ2-7; possible D gene TRBD1, 5 bases. The V gene lost 0 bases and the J gene lost 3 bases, with 10 bases spanning the gap. Germline CDR1 and CDR2: SGDLS and YYNGEE. This CDR3 has 14 amino acids. CDR3 nucleotides: TGTGCCAGCAGCGTAGGAATAGGGGACTACGAGCAGTACTTC. Translation: CASSVGIGDYEQYF.

This clone was detected only a few times. This rearrangement joins TRBV27 to TRBJ1-2, with D maybe TRBD1 (5 bases). The CDR3 is made up of 16 amino acids. The V and J ends lost 5 bases and 8 bases respectively, with 24 bases between them. The germline V gene encodes CDR1 MNHEY and CDR2 SMNVEV (reference sequence). The CDR3 DNA is TGTGCCAGCAGTCCAGCCTGGGGGGGGTCTCTTGGAGGCTACACCTTC. It encodes CASSPAWGGSLGGYTF.

This clone has only a few counts. The rearrangement joins TRBV21-1 to TRBJ2-2; the table's D call of TRBD2 was not tested on the DNA. TRBV21-1 represents a pseudogene. The CDR3 sequence is 19 residues long. This CDR3 reads CASSLPGLAPKRGTGELFF. The CDR3, as DNA: TGTGCCAGCAGCCTACCGGGACTAGCGCCAAAAAGGGGGACCGGGGAGCTGTTTTTT.

V usage is TRBV5-6 and J usage is TRBJ1-5, with 10 positions matching TRBD1. CDR3 size: 14 residues. V was pared by 2 bases and J by 9 bases, with 5 bases of the junction left unmatched. Germline-derived CDR1 and CDR2 are SGHDT and YYEEEE. The DNA for the CDR3 is TGTGCCAGCAGCTTCGGACAGGGGGATCGGCCCCAGCATTTT. This sequence encodes CASSFGQGDRPQHF.

This clone was picked up a small number of times. This chain connects TRBV5-1 to TRBJ1-1; D gene ambiguous. This CDR3 has 13 amino acids. Germline CDR1 and CDR2: SGHRS and YFSETQ. The ends were cut back, 6 bases at V and 5 bases at J, with 14 bases in the middle. DNA for the CDR3: TGCGCCAGCACCCGCCAGGAGGGAACTGAAGCTTTCTTT. Encoded protein: CASTRQEGTEAFF. The whole variable domain, remainder taken from reference TRBV5-1 and TRBJ1-1, is KAGVTQTPRYLIKTRGQQVTLSCSPISGHRSVSWYQQTPGQGLQFLFEYFSETQRNKGNFPGRFSGRQFSNSRSEMNVSTLELGDSALYLCASTRQEGTEAFFGQGTRLTVV.

The V call is TRBV27, the J call TRBJ1-2, with 7 bases matching TRBD1. From germline, CDR1 is MNHEY and CDR2 SMNVEV (reference sequence). With V trimmed by 5 bases and J by 4 bases, 7 bases remained unmatched. This CDR3 comprises 14 residues. The CDR3 loop is CASSAGQGVYGYTF. CDR3 DNA sequence: TGTGCCAGCAGTGCGGGCCAGGGGGTCTATGGCTACACCTTC.

The chain carries TRBV5-1 and TRBJ1-2, with D possibly TRBD1 on 5 matching bases. The CDR3 length is 16 residues. The ends were cut back, 4 bases at V and 4 bases at J, with 20 bases in the middle. Germline lookup yields CDR1 SGHRS and CDR2 YFSETQ. DNA of the CDR3: TGCGCCAGCAGCCCCAAGAGCCAAGACAGCCTCTATGGCTACACCTTC. Encoded protein: CASSPKSQDSLYGYTF.

This chain connects TRBV6-5 to TRBJ2-1; no clear D gene. The germline V and J ends were trimmed by 0 bases and 5 bases, with 8 bases remaining between them. Germline loops: CDR1 MNHEY, CDR2 SVGAGI. This CDR3 region has 14 residues. CDR3 nucleotides: TGTGCCAGCAGTTACTCGAACACACACAATGAGCAGTTCTTC. Protein: CASSYSNTHNEQFF.

The genes are TRBV5-4 and TRBJ1-2; TRBD1 aligns across 9 bases. The V gene end was trimmed by 4 bases and the J gene end by 6 bases; junction bases not matched to a gene: 7. Germline CDR1 is SGHNT and CDR2 is YYREEE (reference sequence). The CDR3 sequence is 14 residues long. The CDR3 here is CASSHNRGQDGYTF. The CDR3 nucleotides read TGTGCCAGCAGCCACAACAGGGGGCAGGATGGCTACACCTTC.

This clone was counted a few times. This chain links TRBV2 with TRBJ1-1, with TRBD1 identical over 9 bases. Germline CDR1 reads SNHLY; CDR2 reads FYNNEI. The CDR3 has 14 amino acids. V lost 8 bases to trimming and J lost 1 base; unmatched junction nucleotides: 5. The CDR3: CASRRDRANTEAFF. The CDR3 region has the DNA TGTGCCAGCCGACGGGACAGGGCGAACACTGAAGCTTTCTTT.

This chain connects TRBV28 to TRBJ1-4; TRBD1 matches at 7 bases. The germline CDR1 and CDR2 sequences are MDHEN and SYDVKM. The trim removed 6 bases at V and 7 bases at J, leaving 11 bases unmatched. This CDR3 has 15 residues. CDR3 coding DNA: TGTGCCAGCAGCCCTCAGGGGGTGGGGGGTGAAAAACTGTTTTTT. Translation: CASSPQGVGGEKLFF. Full variable domain (remainder filled in from reference TRBV28 and TRBJ1-4): DVKVTQSSRYLVKRTGEKVFLECVQDMDHENMFWYRQDPGLGLRLIYFSYDVKMKEKGDIPEGYSVSREKKERFSLILESASTNQTSMYLCASSPQGVGGEKLFFGSGTQLSVL.